This T cell receptor (beta chain) was found in a study of blood T cell repertoires in COVID-19. Across the study: Material from acute and convalescent COVID-19 was sourced from the United States, Italy and Spain. Nucleic acid was either cDNA or gDNA, and it came from T cells, B-cell-depleted T cells, or PBMCs.

Trimming cost V 0 bases and J 7 bases; bases outside gene matches: 4. CDR1 MNHNY and CDR2 SVGAGI come from the germline V gene (reference sequence). This CDR3 is 15 amino acids long. Seattle participants joined during active infection and were tracked over time. Authors' processing steps: Researchers report that nucleated cell counts were estimated from reference gene primer amplification. TCRdb keeps only in-frame clones here, not all; method: immunoSEQ multiplex PCR. V and J calls and clone size are as listed in that table; D and trimming were resolved from the DNA. The sample includes over 90,000 clones, roughly 76% of them seen just once.

The sequence derives from an elderly man with COVID-19, enrolled during active disease. The V and J genes are TRBV6-6 and TRBJ2-7; TRBD1 matches at 12 bases. The material sequenced was peripheral blood. The CDR3 sequence: CASSYSGQGAREQYF. CDR3 bases: TGTGCCAGCAGTTACTCGGGACAGGGGGCGCGGGAGCAGTACTTC.